Each of the 31 T cell receptor beta chains below was sequenced from the same sample in a study of cytomegalovirus exposure and HLA in healthy donors (dated by TCRdb to between 2016 and 2019). Library prep was done by the immunoSEQ multiplex PCR assay. The multiplex PCR relied on a mix of 60 forward primers for TCR Vbeta segments and 13 reverse primers for TCR Jbeta segments. The source is immuneACCESS, and TCRdb retained only in-frame sequences with V and J called. Part of the clones is not carried over; for the studies checked, unresolved V genes explain less than half of this, and the remainder is unexplained. This sample lists about 130,000 clones; 80% were detected once. Clones ranked in the top ten supply 4% of the sample. The sequenced material came from PBMCs. The source is a woman between 35 and 50 years old in good health and CMV-seronegative.

The chain combines TRBV7-9 with TRBJ1-1; TRBD1 agrees at 7 bases. CDR3 length equals 14 residues. J lost 2 bases, V lost 4 bases, and 4 bases had no gene match. From germline, CDR1 is SEHNR and CDR2 FQNEAQ (reference sequence). CDR3 protein: CASSWGQTNTEAFF. Here the CDR3 DNA reads TGTGCCAGCAGCTGGGGACAGACAAACACTGAAGCTTTCTTT.

The rearrangement links TRBV28 to TRBJ1-5; 8 nucleotides agree with TRBD1. The CDR3 spans 15 residues. Per the germline V gene, CDR1 is MDHEN and CDR2 is SYDVKM. V trimming: 3 bases; J trimming: 11 bases; junction bases outside the gene matches: 12. The CDR3 spells CASSFGDRISAAQHF. CDR3 coding DNA: TGTGCCAGCAGTTTTGGGGACAGGATATCAGCGGCCCAGCATTTT.

The rearrangement links TRBV2 to TRBJ1-2; 7 positions match TRBD1. The length of the CDR3 is 12 residues. The germline V gene has CDR1 SNHLY and CDR2 FYNNEI. The V segment lost 8 bases and the J segment 4 bases; nucleotides outside the gene matches: 4. The CDR3 coding sequence is TGTGCCAGCTCCGGACAGGTCTATGGCTACACCTTC. Protein sequence: CASSGQVYGYTF.

The chain joins TRBV21-1 to TRBJ2-2; the table names TRBD2, a call not compared with the DNA. TRBV21-1 is classified as a pseudogene. The CDR3 length is 18 residues. CDR3 in amino acids: CASSKSPSGAANTGELFF. CDR3 DNA: TGTGCCAGCAGCAAAAGTCCCAGCGGGGCCGCGAACACCGGGGAGCTGTTTTTT.

The rearrangement uses TRBV4-2 and TRBJ2-7, with unresolved D. The germline V gene has CDR1 LGHNA and CDR2 YNFKEQ. Trimming took 4 bases from V and 3 from J, leaving 28 bases between them. The length of the CDR3 is 19 residues. The CDR3 region is CASSPSPPSGFPQNYEQYF. DNA of the CDR3: TGTGCCAGCAGCCCTAGTCCCCCCTCCGGATTCCCCCAGAACTACGAGCAGTACTTC.

This clone was picked up many times. The chain has TRBV4-3 and TRBJ2-1; 13 bases line up with TRBD2. V lost 0 bases and J lost 7; bases outside the gene matches: 3. This CDR3 spans 16 amino acids. In germline, CDR1 is LGHNA, CDR2 YSLEER. CDR3 region: CASSQDWTSGSNEQFF. The CDR3 DNA follows: TGCGCCAGCAGCCAAGATTGGACTAGCGGGAGTAATGAGCAGTTCTTC.

CDR3 sequence reads: CASSLIPGATYEQYF. CDR3 coding DNA: TGTGCCAGCAGCTTAATCCCGGGAGCCACCTACGAGCAGTACTTC. The rearrangement uses TRBV7-3 and TRBJ2-7; maybe TRBD2 (6 bases). This CDR3 is built from 15 residues. Germline-derived CDR1 and CDR2 are SGHTA and FQGTGA. Trimming cost V 1 base and J 2 bases, with 12 bases left between them. The variable domain in full, completed from reference TRBV7-3 and TRBJ2-7, reads GAGVSQTPSNKVTEKGKYVELRCDPISGHTALYWYRQSLGQGPEFLIYFQGTGAADDSGLPNDRFFAVRPEGSVSTLKIQRTERGDSAVYLCASSLIPGATYEQYFGPGTRLTVT.

V and J are TRBV28 and TRBJ2-7; D call uncertain. From germline, CDR1 is MDHEN and CDR2 SYDVKM. V was trimmed by 6 bases and J by 4 bases, leaving 13 bases between them. The CDR3 is made up of 13 amino acids. In DNA, the CDR3 is TGTGCCAGCAGGCTGGCGGTCCGTTACGAGCAGTACTTC. Its translation: CASRLAVRYEQYF.

V gene TRBV7-6 combines with J gene TRBJ1-1; D is perhaps TRBD1 (5 bases). The CDR3 has 15 residues. V lost 2 bases and J 1 base, leaving 11 bases between the germline ends. CDR1 is SGHVS, CDR2 FNYEAQ, per germline. The CDR3 DNA reads as TGTGCCAGCAGCTTAAGGGCAGGGCAGAACACTGAAGCTTTCTTT. Its protein is CASSLRAGQNTEAFF.

This chain joins TRBV29-1 and TRBJ2-3; 7 bases map to TRBD2. The CDR3 covers 20 residues. Trimming cost V 1 base and J 0 bases; bases outside gene matches: 19. Germline lookup yields CDR1 SQVTM and CDR2 ANQGSEA. The CDR3 loop is CSVEAVPGGAGRPSTDTQYF. The CDR3 region has the DNA TGCAGCGTTGAAGCGGTACCGGGAGGAGCCGGTCGCCCTAGCACAGATACGCAGTATTTT.

This clone was found a few times. The chain combines TRBV4-1 with TRBJ1-1; maybe TRBD1 (6 bases). Germline CDR1 reads MGHRA; CDR2 reads YSYEKL. The CDR3 spans 16 residues. V lost 1 base and J 6 bases, leaving 18 bases between the germline ends. CDR3 coding DNA: TGCGCCAGCAGCCAAGGGAGGGGGGGAGGTAACGCTGAAGCTTTCTTT. Translating it yields CASSQGRGGGNAEAFF.

The chain recombines TRBV19 with TRBJ1-1, with D possibly being TRBD1 (6 bases). This CDR3 is 16 amino acids long. The V end was cut by 2 bases, the J end by 0 bases, with 13 bases between. Germline assignment: CDR1 LNHDA and CDR2 SQIVND (reference sequence). The CDR3 region has the DNA TGTGCCAGTAGTATAAGCCCGACAGGTTTGAACACTGAAGCTTTCTTT. It codes for CASSISPTGLNTEAFF.

CDR3 nucleotides: TGTGCCAGCAGTTCTCCGGGACAGGGTAGTACCCAGTACTTC. Its translation: CASSSPGQGSTQYF. The chain joins TRBV28 to TRBJ2-5; 9 bases align to TRBD1. Germline V gene data show CDR1 as MDHEN and CDR2 as SYDVKM. The CDR3 has 14 amino acids. Trimming took 4 bases from V and 8 from J; bases not matched to a gene: 8.

This clone was seen just once. V gene TRBV6-5 combines with J gene TRBJ2-7; TRBD1 is a possible D gene (5 bases). Trimming took 0 bases from V and 7 from J, leaving 13 bases between them. Germline loops: CDR1 MNHEY, CDR2 SVGAGI. CDR3 length: 14 residues. CDR3 coding DNA: TGTGCCAGCAGTTACTCGGGCAGGGTCGGAGAGCAGTACTTC. It translates to CASSYSGRVGEQYF.

The chain combines TRBV6-1 with TRBJ1-5; no reliable D call. CDR1 is MNHNS and CDR2 is SASEGT in the germline V gene. The CDR3 is 15 amino acids. The V and J ends lost 6 bases and 1 base respectively, with 13 bases between them. CDR3 amino acids: CASSGSFESNQPQHF. CDR3 coding DNA: TGTGCCAGCAGCGGTAGCTTCGAAAGCAATCAGCCCCAGCATTTT.

V is TRBV9 and J is TRBJ1-1; 9 positions match TRBD1. From germline, CDR1 is SGDLS and CDR2 YYNGEE. After removal of 0 bases from V and 3 bases from J, the junction contained 3 bases not matched to a gene. The CDR3 extends over 15 amino acids. DNA for the CDR3: TGTGCCAGCAGCGTAGTACAGGGGGCTGACACTGAAGCTTTCTTT. It yields the protein CASSVVQGADTEAFF.

The chain has TRBV28 and TRBJ2-1, with 12 bases identical to TRBD2. The trim removed 5 bases at V and 5 bases at J, leaving 7 bases unmatched. CDR1 is MDHEN and CDR2 is SYDVKM in the germline V gene. The CDR3 runs 16 residues. The CDR3 bases are TGTGCCAGCAGTCTAGGGACTAGCGGGTATAACAATGAGCAGTTCTTC. As protein: CASSLGTSGYNNEQFF.

As for this clone: Sequence at one end of the junction differs from germline and may be a read error. The genes are TRBV4-2 and TRBJ1-2; D unclear. Germline lookup yields CDR1 LGHNA and CDR2 YNFKEQ. The CDR3 spans 15 residues. CDR3 in amino acids: CASSQDPSMAYGYPF. CDR3 bases: TGTGCCAGCAGCCAAGATCCTAGTATGGCTTATGGCTACCCCTTC.

The V call is TRBV6-1, the J call TRBJ1-1; no definite D call. Looked up from germline, CDR1 is MNHNS and CDR2 is SASEGT. This CDR3 contains 15 residues. Trimming took 3 bases from V and 5 from J, leaving 16 bases between them. The chain's CDR3 is CASSDSSSGVTEAFF. CDR3 coding DNA: TGTGCCAGCAGTGATTCGAGTTCCGGGGTTACTGAAGCTTTCTTT.

This clone was observed once. This sequence joins TRBV7-2 and TRBJ2-7; tentative D call: TRBD1 (6 bases). This CDR3 comprises 13 residues. CDR1 is SGHTA, CDR2 FQGNSA, per germline. The V end lost 5 bases, the J end lost 3 bases, and 11 bases lay between the germline ends. The CDR3: CASSARDNYEQYF. The CDR3 nucleotides read TGTGCCAGCAGCGCCCGGGACAACTACGAGCAGTACTTC. The whole variable domain, remainder taken from reference TRBV7-2 and TRBJ2-7, is GAGVSQSPSNKVTEKGKDVELRCDPISGHTALYWYRQSLGQGLEFLIYFQGNSAPDKSGLPSDRFSAERTGGSVSTLTIQRTQQEDSAVYLCASSARDNYEQYFGPGTRLTVT.

The chain employs TRBV9 and TRBJ2-1; no definite D call. The CDR3 runs to 18 residues. V was shortened by 4 bases and J by 4 bases, with 24 bases between the two germline ends. The germline gives CDR1 SGDLS, CDR2 YYNGEE. DNA of the CDR3: TGTGCCAGCAGCCATAGCATCCAAGTTCGGGTGGAATACAATGAGCAGTTCTTC. Translating it yields CASSHSIQVRVEYNEQFF.

V gene TRBV7-2 combines with J gene TRBJ1-1; 8 bases match TRBD1. V gave up 4 bases and J gave up 1 base; unmatched junction bases: 5. This CDR3 has 15 residues. Per the germline V gene, CDR1 is SGHTA and CDR2 is FQGNSA. The CDR3 spells CASSWAGQENTEAFF. The CDR3 coding sequence is TGTGCCAGCAGCTGGGCGGGACAGGAGAACACTGAAGCTTTCTTT.

The rearrangement links TRBV9 to TRBJ1-1; a weak D match, TRBD1 (6 bases). This CDR3 contains 14 residues. With 2 bases removed from V and 0 bases from J, the gap between germline ends came to 8 bases. Germline CDR1 is SGDLS and CDR2 is YYNGEE. The CDR3 coding sequence is TGTGCCAGCAGCGTCTCAGGGGTGAACACTGAAGCTTTCTTT. Its protein product is CASSVSGVNTEAFF.

V gene TRBV4-1 combines with J gene TRBJ2-7; tentative D call: TRBD2 (5 bases). V dropped 1 base and J dropped 5 bases, with 9 bases sitting between them. The germline gives CDR1 MGHRA, CDR2 YSYEKL. This CDR3 comprises 13 residues. CDR3 coding DNA: TGCGCCAGCAGCCAAGTGCCGGAGGACGAGCAGTACTTC. Amino acids: CASSQVPEDEQYF.

The chain carries TRBV29-1 and TRBJ2-1; 16 positions match TRBD2. CDR3 length: 15 residues. Germline CDR1 SQVTM, CDR2 ANQGSEA. The V and J ends lost 7 bases and 5 bases, in that order; junction bases with no gene match: 5. CDR3 amino acids: CSAGTSGGAHNEQFF. DNA of the CDR3: TGCAGCGCGGGGACTAGCGGGGGGGCCCACAATGAGCAGTTCTTC.

The rearrangement joins TRBV5-1 to TRBJ2-5; 8 bases are a match to TRBD2. CDR3 size: 14 residues. Trimming took 5 bases from V and 2 from J; bases not matched to a gene: 5. CDR1 and CDR2 (germline): SGHRS, YFSETQ. This chain's CDR3 is CASSARGGQETQYF. The CDR3 DNA sequence: TGCGCCAGCAGTGCCCGGGGGGGACAAGAGACCCAGTACTTC. The complete variable domain, with remaining parts taken from reference TRBV5-1 and TRBJ2-5, reads KAGVTQTPRYLIKTRGQQVTLSCSPISGHRSVSWYQQTPGQGLQFLFEYFSETQRNKGNFPGRFSGRQFSNSRSEMNVSTLELGDSALYLCASSARGGQETQYFGPGTRLLVL.

This clone was observed a few times. This chain joins TRBV4-3 and TRBJ1-2, with no clear D. The CDR3 consists of 16 residues. The V end was cut by 2 bases, the J end by 0 bases, with 13 bases between. CDR1 and CDR2 (germline): LGHNA, YSLEER. The DNA of the CDR3 is TGCGCCAGCAGCCAAATCAGCGGCACCGCTAACTATGGCTACACCTTC. The encoded protein is CASSQISGTANYGYTF.

This clone was found a few times. The rearrangement links TRBV2 to TRBJ1-1; 7 nucleotides line up with TRBD1. J lost 4 bases, V lost 5 bases, and 7 bases had no gene match. The CDR3 is made up of 14 amino acids. Germline CDR1 reads SNHLY; CDR2 reads FYNNEI. CDR3 in amino acids: CASSITGARTEAFF. The CDR3 region has the DNA TGTGCCAGCAGTATAACAGGGGCGCGCACTGAAGCTTTCTTT.

The genes are TRBV2 and TRBJ1-2; TRBD1 agrees at 10 bases. Germline V gene sequence: CDR1 SNHLY, CDR2 FYNNEI. J was trimmed by 3 bases and V by 6 bases; bases with no gene match: 4. CDR3 size: 14 residues. This CDR3 reads CASRLTGGDYGYTF. CDR3 bases: TGTGCCAGCAGGTTGACAGGGGGCGACTATGGCTACACCTTC.

The V and J genes are TRBV5-1 and TRBJ2-7; TRBD2 is a possible D gene (5 bases). The CDR3 spans 14 residues. V was clipped by 1 base and J by 9 bases, with 17 bases between them. Per the germline V gene, CDR1 is SGHRS and CDR2 is YFSETQ. The DNA of the CDR3 is TGCGCCAGCAGCTTGAGCGGAAAGGGATTCATGCAGTACTTC. Translation: CASSLSGKGFMQYF.

The chain uses TRBV4-2 and TRBJ1-2; tentatively, D is TRBD1 (5 bases). The CDR3 loop spans 14 amino acids. V was shortened by 0 bases and J by 6 bases, with 11 bases between the two germline ends. Germline V gene sequence: CDR1 LGHNA, CDR2 YNFKEQ. For the CDR3, the DNA is TGTGCCAGCAGCCAAGATCCGGGGGAGAATGGCTACACCTTC. It encodes CASSQDPGENGYTF.